This T cell receptor (beta chain) was recorded in a study of technical replicates of blood from several donors. Sequenced by immunoSEQ multiplex PCR; TCRdb stores in-frame clones only, minus some. Among about 70,000 clones listed, 85% to 95% were seen once. Sequencing input: T cells isolated from PBMCs. The TCR sequence derives from a human donor in good health.

The CDR3 bases are TGCGCCAGCAGCCTCCTATGGGAGCTGATGAACACTGAAGCTTTCTTT. This gives the protein CASSLLWELMNTEAFF. The chain recombines TRBV4-1 with TRBJ1-1, with D uncertain. Trimming stripped 4 bases from V and 0 bases from J, with 15 bases between. Germline lookup yields CDR1 MGHRA and CDR2 YSYEKL. The CDR3 totals 16 residues.